The present T cell receptor beta chain was sequenced within a study of blood T cell repertoires in COVID-19. Study-wide background: Acute and convalescent COVID-19 specimens originated in the United States, Italy and Spain. The analysed material was cDNA or gDNA that came from T cells, B-cell-depleted T cells, or PBMCs.

In the original analysis: Scientists estimated how many nucleated cells there were by amplifying reference gene primers. The method was immunoSEQ multiplex PCR; TCRdb's version includes in-frame clones alone and lacks a portion of them. V and J calls and clone size come straight from that table; D and trimming were deduced from the DNA. Among nearly 200,000 clones listed, 84% were seen once. Germline V gene data show CDR1 as SGHRS and CDR2 as YFSETQ. Trimming cost V 0 bases and J 4 bases, with 14 bases left between them. The CDR3 covers 16 residues. This clone was seen once. The chain has TRBV5-1 and TRBJ1-5; D gene unclear. The sample consisted of peripheral blood. The clonotype comes from a human donor in a cohort sampled during active COVID-19. The CDR3 region is CASSLGAEPRNQPQHF. For the CDR3, the DNA is TGCGCCAGCAGCTTGGGGGCAGAACCAAGGAATCAGCCCCAGCATTTT.